What follows are 8 T cell receptor beta chains derived from one specimen sequenced in a study of T cell repertoires in cytomegalovirus infection. These receptors' targets are unknown. TCRdb called the reads again in MiXCR, with one record for every CDR3 protein. The sample gives about 830,000 distinct CDR3 sequences, 30% to 35% of which show up once; over 10% is in the top ten. The input for sequencing was cultured CD8+ T cells from PBMCs, taken from culture after CMV antigen stimulation. Receptor source: a human donor in good health (CMV status not recorded). Some clones in this sample may be carry-over from other donors' samples.

This clonotype was picked up a small number of times. A read error is likely, as this CDR3 ends without the conserved phenylalanine or tryptophan. It is unclear where the CDR3 begins or ends on the DNA, so no DNA is shown, and the CDR3 is as TCRdb lists it. The V call is TRBV24-1, the J call TRBJ1-1; the DNA was not used to check the table's D call, TRBD1. The CDR3 totals 10 residues, both ends included. The germline V gene has CDR1 KGHDR and CDR2 SFDVKD. The CDR3 sequence: CATSDAPRAS.

This clonotype has just a few counts. This chain joins TRBV5-5 and TRBJ1-1; tentatively, D is TRBD1 (6 bases). Trimming removed 1 base at V and 5 bases at J, with 15 bases between. The CDR3 contains 15 residues. The germline gives CDR1 SGHKS, CDR2 YYEKEE (reference sequence). CDR3 sequence reads: CASSLKAGVTTEAFF. Written as DNA, the CDR3 is TGTGCCAGCAGCTTGAAAGCAGGGGTAACGACTGAAGCTTTCTTT.

This chain connects TRBV6-5 to TRBJ2-1, with D perhaps TRBD1 (6 bases). Looked up from germline, CDR1 is MNHEY and CDR2 is SVGAGI. This CDR3 is built from 16 residues. V was shortened by 0 bases and J by 4 bases, with 13 bases between the two germline ends. The CDR3 sequence is CASSYSPIGQYNEQFF. CDR3 coding DNA: TGTGCCAGCAGTTACTCCCCAATCGGACAGTACAATGAGCAGTTCTTC.

This clonotype was counted ten times or more. The V call is TRBV6-1, the J call TRBJ2-3, with D possibly being TRBD1 (5 bases). V lost 2 bases, J lost 2 bases, and 14 bases lay in between. In germline, CDR1 is MNHNS, CDR2 SASEGT. The CDR3 loop spans 16 amino acids. The CDR3 DNA reads as TGTGCCAGCAGTGAAATGGGGCCTCAGGTCACAGATACGCAGTATTTT. It is translated as CASSEMGPQVTDTQYF.

The V call is TRBV7-8, the J call TRBJ2-7; D is possibly TRBD2 (6 bases). Germline V gene data show CDR1 as SGHVS and CDR2 as FQNEAQ. This CDR3 is 14 amino acids long. V lost 8 bases, J lost 1 base, and 15 bases lay in between. For the CDR3, the DNA is TGTGCCAGCTGCTACGGGACTCCATCCTACGAGCAGTACGTC. Translation: CASCYGTPSYEQYV.

The rearrangement joins TRBV5-4 to TRBJ2-1, with 8 bases fitting TRBD1. This CDR3 has 15 residues. From germline, CDR1 is SGHNT and CDR2 YYREEE (reference sequence). V lost 0 bases, J lost 8 bases, and 7 bases stayed unmatched. The CDR3 bases are TGTGCCAGCAGCTTGGGGACAGGGATAGTTGATGAGCAGTTCTTC. Its translation is CASSLGTGIVDEQFF.

This chain connects TRBV27 to TRBJ2-3, with D possibly matching TRBD1 (5 bases). Germline CDR1 is MNHEY and CDR2 is SMNVEV (reference sequence). The CDR3 runs 15 residues. V was trimmed by 6 bases and J by 0 bases, leaving 13 bases between them. Written as DNA, the CDR3 is TGTGCCAGCAGAGCAGGGATCACTAGCACAGATACGCAGTATTTT. It codes for CASRAGITSTDTQYF.

This clonotype occurred many times. The chain joins TRBV7-2 to TRBJ2-5; D possibly uses TRBD1 or TRBD2 (6 bases each). Trimming took off 2 bases at V and 5 bases at J, with 18 bases between the two ends. CDR1 and CDR2 (germline): SGHTA, FQGNSA. The length of the CDR3 is 16 residues. CDR3 DNA sequence: TGTGCCAGCAGCTTATATGACGGGGGCCTAGGGGAGACCCAGTACTTC. Protein product: CASSLYDGGLGETQYF. The full variable domain, rest sourced from reference TRBV7-2 and TRBJ2-5, is GAGVSQSPSNKVTEKGKDVELRCDPISGHTALYWYRQSLGQGLEFLIYFQGNSAPDKSGLPSDRFSAERTGGSVSTLTIQRTQQEDSAVYLCASSLYDGGLGETQYFGPGTRLLVL.